The 17 T cell receptor beta chains given below trace back to one sample, sequenced in a study of shared clonotypes between healthy human individuals. TCRdb keeps only in-frame clones here, not all; method: immunoSEQ multiplex PCR. The table lists under 2.5 million clones, just under 95% of them singletons, with 0.3% to 0.4% in the top ten. The sample was naive CD4+ T cells from PBMCs. This sample's subset: CD45RA+ positively selected. These receptors all come from a man aged 18-30 years in good health. Some clones in this sample may be carry-over from other donors' samples.

The chain carries TRBV15 and TRBJ2-5; D is ambiguous. Germline V gene data show CDR1 as LNHNV and CDR2 as YYDKDF (reference sequence). The CDR3 runs 14 residues. Trimming stripped 4 bases from V and 3 bases from J, with 12 bases between. The CDR3 sequence: CATSTIWPEETQYF. CDR3 sequence (DNA): TGTGCCACCAGCACCATATGGCCGGAAGAGACCCAGTACTTC. Full variable domain (missing parts from reference TRBV15 and TRBJ2-5): DAMVIQNPRYQVTQFGKPVTLSCSQTLNHNVMYWYQQKSSQAPKLLFHYYDKDFNNEADTPDNFQSRRPNTSFCFLDIRSPGLGDTAMYLCATSTIWPEETQYFGPGTRLLVL.

For this clone: This sample also contains other DNA sequences that code for the same CDR3. The V and J genes are TRBV7-3 and TRBJ2-2; no definite D call. The V gene lost 2 bases and the J gene lost 5 bases, with 3 bases spanning the gap. Germline V gene lookup returns CDR1 SGHTA and CDR2 FQGTGA. This CDR3 has 12 residues. CDR3 residues: CASSLGTGELFF. CDR3 in DNA: TGTGCCAGCAGCTTAGGAACCGGGGAGCTGTTTTTT.

V usage is TRBV5-5 and J usage is TRBJ2-7; a possible D gene is TRBD2 (6 bases). This CDR3 region has 12 residues. Germline lookup yields CDR1 SGHKS and CDR2 YYEKEE (reference sequence). Trimming removed 4 bases at V and 6 bases at J, with 11 bases between. In nucleotides, the CDR3 is TGTGCCAGCAGCCTTATGGGGGGCGAGCAGTACTTC. Its translation: CASSLMGGEQYF.

This clone showed up just once. This CDR3 reads CASSPAGAPKAFF. The CDR3 DNA sequence: TGTGCCAGCAGCCCGGCCGGGGCACCTAAAGCTTTCTTT. The chain is built from TRBV28 and TRBJ1-1; D may be TRBD1 (5 bases). Germline values: CDR1 MDHEN, CDR2 SYDVKM. The germline V and J ends were trimmed by 6 bases and 9 bases, with 17 bases remaining between them. This CDR3 is built from 13 residues. The whole variable domain, filled in from reference TRBV28 and TRBJ1-1, reads DVKVTQSSRYLVKRTGEKVFLECVQDMDHENMFWYRQDPGLGLRLIYFSYDVKMKEKGDIPEGYSVSREKKERFSLILESASTNQTSMYLCASSPAGAPKAFFGQGTRLTVV.

Regarding this clone: Other DNA sequences within the sample encode an identical CDR3. The chain combines TRBV5-1 with TRBJ2-1; D unresolved. Trimming stripped 7 bases from V and 9 bases from J, with 11 bases between. CDR3 length: 11 residues. Per the germline V gene, CDR1 is SGHRS and CDR2 is YFSETQ. CDR3 in amino acids: CASSLGPEQFF. The CDR3 DNA sequence: TGCGCCAGCTCCCTAGGGCCTGAGCAGTTCTTC.

The chain links TRBV5-1 to TRBJ2-5, with TRBD2 identical over 12 bases. Trimming removed 1 base from V and 1 base from J; junction bases left unmatched: 14. The CDR3 is made up of 20 amino acids. The germline V gene encodes CDR1 SGHRS and CDR2 YFSETQ. CDR3: CASSLRMTSGRALGQETQYF. In DNA form, the CDR3 reads TGCGCCAGCAGCTTGAGAATGACTAGCGGGAGAGCTTTAGGCCAAGAGACCCAGTACTTC.

V and J are TRBV4-1 and TRBJ2-2; tentatively, D is TRBD1 (7 bases). The CDR3 is 16 residues long. The V gene's germline CDR1 is MGHRA and CDR2 YSYEKL. Trimming removed 0 bases from V and 3 bases from J, with 11 bases in between. CDR3 nucleotides: TGCGCCAGCAGCCAAGATGACAGGGAGGACACCGGGGAGCTGTTTTTT. The encoded protein is CASSQDDREDTGELFF.

V gene TRBV11-3 combines with J gene TRBJ2-2; tentative D call: TRBD2 (5 bases). CDR1 and CDR2 from the germline V gene are SGHNT and YENEEA. The CDR3 sequence is 14 residues long. Trimming pared 3 bases from V and 7 bases from J, leaving 12 bases between. Here the CDR3 reads CASSLRVLGGELFF. CDR3 in DNA: TGTGCCAGCAGCTTGCGGGTTTTGGGCGGGGAGCTGTTTTTT.

This clone showed up just a few times. The chain uses TRBV4-1 and TRBJ1-5, with 8 nucleotides matching TRBD1. The CDR3 is made up of 17 amino acids. The V gene end was trimmed by 5 bases and the J gene end by 3 bases; junction bases not matched to a gene: 12. Germline CDR1 MGHRA, CDR2 YSYEKL. The CDR3 region has the DNA TGCGCCAGCAGCTACACTTTGGGACAGGTTAACAATCAGCCCCAGCATTTT. Translating gives CASSYTLGQVNNQPQHF.

The sample holds one count of this clone. This chain uses TRBV28 with TRBJ2-7; D remains unclear. Trimming shortened V by 4 bases and J by 9 bases, and 16 bases separated the two germline ends. The CDR3 loop spans 13 amino acids. Per the germline V gene, CDR1 is MDHEN and CDR2 is SYDVKM. CDR3 nucleotides: TGTGCCAGCAGTTCCAACCTGCCGGAAGGGCAGTACTTC. It translates to CASSSNLPEGQYF. Full variable domain (missing parts from reference TRBV28 and TRBJ2-7): DVKVTQSSRYLVKRTGEKVFLECVQDMDHENMFWYRQDPGLGLRLIYFSYDVKMKEKGDIPEGYSVSREKKERFSLILESASTNQTSMYLCASSSNLPEGQYFGPGTRLTVT.

The chain employs TRBV19 and TRBJ2-1; the D gene is possibly TRBD2 (6 bases). The CDR3 consists of 14 residues. V was clipped by 4 bases and J by 12 bases, with 19 bases between them. The germline V gene has CDR1 LNHDA and CDR2 SQIVND (reference sequence). The CDR3 reads CASSTNRDSKGQFF. The CDR3 DNA reads as TGTGCCAGTAGTACGAACCGGGACTCTAAGGGGCAGTTCTTC. Complete variable domain (other parts from reference TRBV19 and TRBJ2-1): DGGITQSPKYLFRKEGQNVTLSCEQNLNHDAMYWYRQDPGQGLRLIYYSQIVNDFQKGDIAEGYSVSREKKESFPLTVTSAQKNPTAFYLCASSTNRDSKGQFFGPGTRLTVL.

V is TRBV7-3 and J is TRBJ1-1, with a weak D call TRBD1 (5 bases). Germline values: CDR1 SGHTA, CDR2 FQGTGA. The CDR3 is 16 residues long. V lost 0 bases and J lost 6, with 17 bases in between. The CDR3 bases are TGTGCCAGCAGCTTAACGGCGATCAGGGAATCCTCTGAAGCTTTCTTT. Protein product: CASSLTAIRESSEAFF.

This clone was seen just once. Here the CDR3 DNA reads TGTGCCAGCTCACTTGGGACTAGCAATGAGCAGTTCTTC. The encoded protein is CASSLGTSNEQFF. The V gene is TRBV18, the J gene TRBJ2-1; 8 nucleotides agree with TRBD2. Germline trimming cut 4 bases from V and 6 bases from J; bases unmatched to any gene: 2. The CDR3 loop spans 13 amino acids. CDR1 and CDR2 (germline): KGHSH, LQKENI.

The chain is built from TRBV13 and TRBJ2-3; TRBD2 matches 7 bases. Germline lookup yields CDR1 PRHDT and CDR2 FYEKMQ (reference sequence). V gave up 6 bases and J gave up 0 bases; unmatched junction bases: 12. The CDR3 runs to 17 residues. Here the CDR3 reads CASSYDQRLASTDTQYF. The CDR3 DNA is TGTGCCAGCAGTTATGACCAACGACTAGCTAGCACAGATACGCAGTATTTT.

The chain is built from TRBV28 and TRBJ1-5; weak D call: TRBD1 (6 bases). Germline CDR1 MDHEN, CDR2 SYDVKM. This CDR3 comprises 16 residues. Between the trimmed V and J ends, which lost 4 bases and 6 bases, there was a span of 19 bases. CDR3 region: CASSWVRQVRAQPQHF. The CDR3, as DNA: TGTGCCAGCAGTTGGGTCAGACAGGTTCGGGCTCAGCCCCAGCATTTT.

The CDR3 protein is CASSLGTGGGQETQYF. In nucleotides, the CDR3 is TGTGCCAGCAGCTTGGGGACAGGGGGGGGCCAAGAGACCCAGTACTTC. The gene calls are TRBV5-4 and TRBJ2-5, with 10 bases aligning to TRBD1. The CDR3 runs 16 residues. Trimming took 0 bases from V and 1 from J; bases not matched to a gene: 3. The V gene's germline CDR1 is SGHNT and CDR2 YYREEE (reference sequence).

As DNA, the CDR3 is TGTGCCACCAGCAGAGTCGGGGGCATGAACACTGAAGCTTTCTTT. This encodes CATSRVGGMNTEAFF. The chain combines TRBV15 with TRBJ1-1, with a weak D call TRBD1 (6 bases). With 1 base removed from V and 0 bases from J, the gap between germline ends came to 9 bases. Germline-derived CDR1 and CDR2 are LNHNV and YYDKDF (reference sequence). The CDR3 is made up of 15 amino acids.